Below, 17 T cell receptor beta chains from the same sample are listed, as sequenced in a study of molecular identifiers for immune sequencing clone quantification. TCRdb re-derived calls from the PCR reads in MiXCR, one entry per CDR3 protein. The sample has fewer than 350,000 distinct CDR3 sequences; about a fifth are singletons. The sequenced sample consisted of naive CD8+ T cells from blood, with Jurkat cell RNA spiked in. Stated subset: FACS-sorted CD8+CD4-CCR7+CD45RA+ naive T cells. These receptors were obtained from a human donor in good health. Some libraries in this study had Jurkat cell RNA spiked in.

The table lists this clonotype with many counts. The chain joins TRBV7-9 to TRBJ2-7; the D gene is possibly TRBD1 (6 bases). CDR1 and CDR2 from the germline V gene are SEHNR and FQNEAQ (reference sequence). This CDR3 has 16 residues. The germline V and J ends were trimmed by 1 base and 2 bases, with 15 bases remaining between them. DNA for the CDR3: TGTGCCAGCAGCTTAGTCGTCACAGGGCCTACCTACGAGCAGTACTTC. Residues: CASSLVVTGPTYEQYF.

This clonotype came up many times. The V and J genes are TRBV2 and TRBJ2-5, with D hard to call. Germline V lookup: CDR1 SNHLY, CDR2 FYNNEI. CDR3 length: 10 residues. Trimming cost V 3 bases and J 6 bases, with 2 bases left between them. DNA of the CDR3: TGTGCCAGCAGTGATCAGACCCAGTACTTC. Amino acid sequence: CASSDQTQYF. The variable domain in full, with the rest retrieved from reference TRBV2 and TRBJ2-5, is EPEVTQTPSHQVTQMGQEVILRCVPISNHLYFYWYRQILGQKVEFLVSFYNNEISEKSEIFDDQFSVERPDGSNFTLKIRSTKLEDSAMYFCASSDQTQYFGPGTRLLVL.

This clonotype has at least ten counts. The chain couples TRBV7-9 to TRBJ1-4; 7 nucleotides align to TRBD1. This CDR3 spans 13 amino acids. V gave up 0 bases and J gave up 10 bases; unmatched junction bases: 2. CDR1 is SEHNR, CDR2 FQNEAQ, per germline (reference sequence). The CDR3 is CASSLATGRKLFF. In DNA, the CDR3 is TGTGCCAGCAGCTTAGCGACAGGGAGAAAACTGTTTTTT.

In its sample, this clonotype was seen a few times. This chain joins TRBV20-1 and TRBJ1-5; 8 bases map to TRBD1. The ends lost 3 bases at V and 7 bases at J; junction bases unmatched: 11. CDR1 is DFQATT, CDR2 SNEGSKA, per germline (reference sequence). The CDR3 covers 15 residues. CDR3 region: CSARDRVAGSQPQHF. CDR3 sequence (DNA): TGCAGTGCTAGGGACAGGGTTGCCGGAAGCCAGCCCCAGCATTTT.

This clonotype was seen more than once but under ten times. The genes are TRBV16 and TRBJ2-3, with 7 bases fitting TRBD2. The germline CDR1 and CDR2 sequences are KGHSY and FQNENV. There are 17 residues in the CDR3. V shed 4 bases, J shed 2 bases, and the junction held 12 bases outside the gene matches. CDR3 sequence: CASSPRSAGMNTDTQYF. In DNA form, the CDR3 reads TGTGCCAGCAGCCCTCGCTCAGCGGGGATGAACACAGATACGCAGTATTTT.

This clonotype was counted many times. The genes are TRBV7-2 and TRBJ1-3, with a tentative D call TRBD1 (5 bases). The ends were cut back, 4 bases at V and 4 bases at J, with 11 bases in the middle. CDR1 is SGHTA, CDR2 FQGNSA, per germline. The CDR3 runs to 14 residues. The CDR3 spells CASSSPGTGNTIYF. The DNA of the CDR3 is TGTGCCAGCAGCTCCCCAGGGACGGGAAACACCATATATTTT.

This clonotype was recorded at least ten times. CDR3 sequence (DNA): TGTGCCAGCAGCAAAGGCACTGAAGCTTTCTTT. Its translation is CASSKGTEAFF. The chain is built from TRBV21-1 and TRBJ1-1. TRBV21-1 is a listed pseudogene. The CDR3 sequence is 11 residues long.

A remark on this clonotype: A read error may produce the germline difference seen at one junction end. V gene TRBV20-1 combines with J gene TRBJ1-1, with TRBD1 identical over 7 bases. Germline V gives CDR1 DFQATT, CDR2 SNEGSKA (reference sequence). The CDR3 runs to 13 residues. The DNA for the CDR3 is TGCAATGCTTGGGACAGAGAGAACACTGAAGCTTTCTTT. Encoded protein: CNAWDRENTEAFF.

Only a few counts were recorded for this clonotype. The germline gene is not matched at one end of the junction; a read error may be the cause. The chain uses TRBV5-1 and TRBJ1-1; D unresolved. Germline-derived CDR1 and CDR2 are SGHRS and YFSETQ. This CDR3 comprises 14 residues. CDR3: CASSLEYESTQAFF. CDR3 in DNA: TGCGCCAGCAGCTTGGAGTACGAATCCACTCAAGCTTTCTTT.

Ten or more counts support this clonotype. The chain carries TRBV6-5 and TRBJ2-3; no definite D call. Trimming removed 4 bases from V and 0 bases from J, with 14 bases in between. This CDR3 comprises 16 residues. CDR1 and CDR2 from the germline V gene are MNHEY and SVGAGI. The CDR3 spells CASSSAHGASTDTQYF. The CDR3 region has the DNA TGTGCCAGCAGTTCCGCGCATGGAGCGAGCACAGATACGCAGTATTTT.

This clonotype showed up many times. The chain combines TRBV13 with TRBJ2-7; D may correspond to TRBD1 or TRBD2 (6 bases each). This CDR3 has 13 amino acids. Germline CDR1 and CDR2: PRHDT and FYEKMQ (reference sequence). V lost 5 bases and J 5 bases, leaving 13 bases between the germline ends. CDR3 in DNA: TGTGCCAGCAGCCCGGGGGCCTCGGACGAGCAGTACTTC. It is translated as CASSPGASDEQYF.

Turning to this clonotype: A single base separates this from a much larger clone, so it may be a read error. Because it lacks the conserved phenylalanine or tryptophan at the end, this CDR3 is likely a read error. The rearrangement links TRBV4-1 to TRBJ2-1; tentative D call: TRBD2 (5 bases). Trimming stripped 0 bases from V and 10 bases from J, with 10 bases between. Germline CDR1 is MGHRA and CDR2 is YSYEKL. The CDR3 consists of 13 residues. The CDR3 nucleotides are TGCGCCAGCAGCCAAGATCTAACGGGAGAGCAGTTCTCC. It is translated as CASSQDLTGEQFS.

In the case of this clonotype: This may be a read error, as it is one base from a much larger clone. The rearrangement joins TRBV5-3 to TRBJ2-1, with D possibly being TRBD1 (5 bases). TRBV5-3 is treated as an ORF (open reading frame) with a function not yet certain. This CDR3 has 15 residues. CDR3 bases: TGTGCCAGCAGCTTGCCAGGGAACTCCTACAATGAGCAGTTCTTC. Protein product: CASSLPGNSYNEQFF.

At least ten counts were recorded for this clonotype. J is TRBJ1-4 and V is TRBV28; 7 bases align to TRBD1. The V gene's germline CDR1 is MDHEN and CDR2 SYDVKM. The trim removed 8 bases at V and 13 bases at J, leaving 16 bases unmatched. The CDR3 totals 14 residues. CDR3 protein: CASRPGQFGVGLFF. DNA for the CDR3: TGTGCCAGCCGGCCGGGACAGTTTGGAGTAGGACTGTTTTTT.

This clonotype was counted ten times or more. The chain carries TRBV7-9 and TRBJ2-7; 7 bases are shared with TRBD1. Germline V gene sequence: CDR1 SEHNR, CDR2 FQNEAQ (reference sequence). V shed 5 bases and J 6 bases; nucleotides not matched to a gene: 7. The CDR3 length is 13 residues. CDR3 sequence reads: CASSATNRGEQYF. In DNA form, the CDR3 reads TGTGCCAGCAGCGCAACAAACAGGGGCGAGCAGTACTTC.

On this clonotype: This clone may be a read error of a much larger clone one base away. The CDR3 loop reads CSVEADLGRWDTQYF. CDR3 DNA: TGCAGCGTTGAAGCGGATCTAGGGCGTTGGGATACGCAGTATTTT. This sequence joins TRBV29-1 and TRBJ2-3; the D is unclear. The V gene's germline CDR1 is SQVTM and CDR2 ANQGSEA. The CDR3 is 15 residues long. V was clipped by 1 base and J by 6 bases, with 17 bases between them.

This chain joins TRBV3-1 and TRBJ1-4, with D tentatively TRBD1 (6 bases). The CDR3 runs 16 residues. Germline loops: CDR1 LGHDT, CDR2 YNNKEL (reference sequence). With 0 bases removed from V and 6 bases from J, the gap between germline ends came to 14 bases. CDR3 nucleotides: TGTGCCAGCAGCCAAGATACGGGGGGCAGTGATGAAAAACTGTTTTTT. Its translation is CASSQDTGGSDEKLFF. The full variable domain, its missing parts supplied by reference TRBV3-1 and TRBJ1-4, is DTAVSQTPKYLVTQMGNDKSIKCEQNLGHDTMYWYKQDSKKFLKIMFSYNNKELIINETVPNRFSPKSPDKAHLNLHINSLELGDSAVYFCASSQDTGGSDEKLFFGSGTQLSVL.